These 32 T cell receptor beta chains were all obtained from the same sample, sequenced in a study of blood T cell repertoires in COVID-19. The table came from immunoSEQ multiplex PCR; TCRdb's copy has only in-frame clones and leaves some out. This sample has around 38,000 clones, with roughly nine tenths found just once. The specimen was peripheral blood. These receptors all come from a human donor in a cohort sampled during active COVID-19.

This clone was seen once. The rearrangement joins TRBV28 to TRBJ1-2, with 7 bases matching TRBD1. The CDR3 spans 13 residues. V trimming: 5 bases; J trimming: 4 bases; junction bases outside the gene matches: 4. Looked up from germline, CDR1 is MDHEN and CDR2 is SYDVKM. The CDR3 coding sequence is TGTGCCAGCAGTCCGGGACAGCTCTATGGCTACACCTTC. It encodes CASSPGQLYGYTF.

This chain uses TRBV6-6 with TRBJ1-2; 7 nucleotides line up with TRBD1. The germline gives CDR1 MNHNY, CDR2 SVGAGI (reference sequence). The CDR3 is 14 residues long. Trimming removed 6 bases from V and 2 bases from J; junction bases left unmatched: 6. The CDR3 nucleotides are TGTGCCAGCAGAAGAGGGGGCGGAAACTATGGCTACACCTTC. Its translation: CASRRGGGNYGYTF.

This chain connects TRBV28 to TRBJ2-1, with D unresolved. Per germline, CDR1 MDHEN and CDR2 SYDVKM. The CDR3 runs to 12 residues. V was pared by 1 base and J by 4 bases, with 2 bases between. CDR3 in amino acids: CASSLLYNEQFF. CDR3 sequence (DNA): TGTGCCAGCAGTTTATTATACAATGAGCAGTTCTTC.

The chain uses TRBV6-5 and TRBJ1-5; D unclear. CDR3 length: 14 residues. Germline V gene lookup returns CDR1 MNHEY and CDR2 SVGAGI. V was cut by 0 bases and J by 6 bases, with 9 bases left in between. The CDR3 DNA is TGTGCCAGCAGTTACTCGGGCCCCCGTCAGCCCCAGCATTTT. Encoded protein: CASSYSGPRQPQHF.

On this clone: One junction end disagrees with the germline gene, perhaps due to a read error. The chain employs TRBV7-7 and TRBJ2-5, with 8 bases identical to TRBD1. CDR1 and CDR2 (germline): SSHAT, FNYEAQ (reference sequence). This CDR3 has 14 amino acids. The CDR3 here is CASSPGTGRETQYF. The DNA of the CDR3 is TGTGCTAGCAGCCCGGGGACAGGCCGCGAGACCCAGTACTTC.

This clone is termed medium-sized. The gene calls are TRBV15 and TRBJ1-2; D possibly corresponds to TRBD1 (5 bases). This CDR3 region has 15 residues. V was shortened by 3 bases and J by 8 bases, with 19 bases between the two germline ends. In germline, CDR1 is LNHNV, CDR2 YYDKDF (reference sequence). CDR3 residues: CATSSTYGGAEGYTF. In nucleotides, the CDR3 is TGTGCCACCAGCAGCACCTACGGAGGGGCGGAAGGCTACACCTTC.

In the case of this clone: This may come from a read error, since a much larger clone is one base off. The rearrangement uses TRBV30 and TRBJ1-2; D may be TRBD1 (5 bases). V dropped 1 base and J dropped 7 bases, with 10 bases sitting between them. The length of the CDR3 is 12 residues. The germline V gene encodes CDR1 GTSNPN and CDR2 SVGIG (reference sequence). As DNA, the CDR3 is TGTGCCTGGAGTGGGGCGGGGGGTGGCTACACCTTC. It is translated as CAWSGAGGGYTF.

The CDR3, as DNA: TGTGCTAGTGCAATCGGGCAGGGAGCAGGGGCTAATGAAAAACTGTTTTTT. Translation: CASAIGQGAGANEKLFF. This chain joins TRBV12-5 and TRBJ1-4; weak D call: TRBD1 (6 bases). This CDR3 has 17 amino acids. Per the germline V gene, CDR1 is LGHNT and CDR2 is FRNRAP. With 7 bases removed from V and 3 bases from J, the gap between germline ends came to 21 bases.

This sequence joins TRBV30 and TRBJ2-1, with unresolved D. V gave up 1 base and J gave up 11 bases, with 6 bases separating them. This CDR3 is built from 10 residues. Germline V gene lookup returns CDR1 GTSNPN and CDR2 SVGIG (reference sequence). CDR3 amino acids: CAWSAQKQFF. The CDR3 DNA sequence: TGTGCCTGGAGTGCCCAGAAGCAGTTCTTC.

The chain employs TRBV3-1 (or the pseudogene TRBV3-2) and TRBJ2-5; D may be TRBD2 (6 bases). Germline-derived CDR1 and CDR2 are LGHDT and YNNKEL (reference sequence). Trimming shortened V by 4 bases and J by 7 bases, and 13 bases separated the two germline ends. This CDR3 has 13 residues. DNA of the CDR3: TGTGCCAGCAGCCTTCCTCTGGGGGGGACCCAGTACTTC. Its translation: CASSLPLGGTQYF.

The J gene is TRBJ2-5, the V gene TRBV2, with 7 bases identical to TRBD2. This CDR3 region has 15 residues. Germline V gives CDR1 SNHLY, CDR2 FYNNEI. V was pared by 1 base and J by 3 bases, with 5 bases of the junction left unmatched. The CDR3 sequence: CASSEGLRGEETQYF. CDR3 nucleotide sequence: TGTGCCAGCAGTGAAGGTCTTCGGGGGGAAGAGACCCAGTACTTC.

The chain carries TRBV7-2 and TRBJ2-7, with 9 bases lining up with TRBD2. The trim removed 3 bases at V and 4 bases at J, leaving 7 bases unmatched. This CDR3 contains 15 residues. CDR1 is SGHTA, CDR2 FQGNSA, per germline. For the CDR3, the DNA is TGTGCCAGCAGCTTCGGCCAAGCGGGGGGTTACGAGCAGTACTTC. Protein product: CASSFGQAGGYEQYF.

The rearrangement uses TRBV4-2 and TRBJ2-2; D remains ambiguous. The CDR3 length is 14 residues. Looked up from germline, CDR1 is LGHNA and CDR2 is YNFKEQ. V lost 1 base and J 5 bases, leaving 8 bases between the germline ends. CDR3 protein: CASSQASRTGELFF. The CDR3 bases are TGTGCCAGCAGCCAAGCTAGTCGAACCGGGGAGCTGTTTTTT.

V is TRBV11-2 and J is TRBJ2-1; 8 bases are a match to TRBD2. Unmatched junction bases numbered 12, after V lost 5 bases and J lost 6 bases. Per germline, CDR1 SGHAT and CDR2 FQNNGV. The CDR3 extends over 16 amino acids. The CDR3 DNA is TGTGCCAGCAGCCAACTCCCGGGACTAGGGGCCAATGAGCAGTTCTTC. It is translated as CASSQLPGLGANEQFF.

The chain employs TRBV29-1 and TRBJ2-2, with 8 nucleotides matching TRBD1. Germline lookup yields CDR1 SQVTM and CDR2 ANQGSEA. This CDR3 has 12 residues. J lost 5 bases, V lost 8 bases, and 4 bases had no gene match. CDR3 bases: TGCAGCTCACAGGGGGGTACCGGGGAGCTGTTTTTT. Its translation: CSSQGGTGELFF.

This clone was seen once. CDR3 protein: CAWARVYEQYF. In DNA, the CDR3 is TGTGCCTGGGCCAGGGTTTACGAGCAGTACTTC. V and J are TRBV30 and TRBJ2-7; a possible D gene is TRBD1 (5 bases). The CDR3 extends over 11 amino acids. Trimming shortened V by 5 bases and J by 4 bases, and 9 bases separated the two germline ends. Germline CDR1 is GTSNPN and CDR2 is SVGIG (reference sequence). Using reference TRBV30 and TRBJ2-7 for the parts outside the CDR3, the full variable domain is SQTIHQWPATLVQPVGSPLSLECTVEGTSNPNLYWYRQAAGRGLQLLFYSVGIGQISSEVPQNLSASRPQDRQFILSSKKLLLSDSGFYLCAWARVYEQYFGPGTRLTVT.

This chain uses TRBV4-3 with TRBJ2-7, with 9 bases matching TRBD2. J gave up 1 base and V 3 bases, and 10 bases lay outside the gene matches. CDR3 length equals 17 residues. The germline V gene has CDR1 LGHNA and CDR2 YSLEER. In DNA, the CDR3 is TGCGCCAGCAGCCAGTCCGCCGGGACTAGCTTTTCCTACGAGCAGTACTTC. The encoded protein is CASSQSAGTSFSYEQYF.

The chain combines TRBV19 with TRBJ2-7; 7 bases fit TRBD1. Germline V gene data show CDR1 as LNHDA and CDR2 as SQIVND (reference sequence). Trimming removed 5 bases from V and 6 bases from J; junction bases left unmatched: 10. CDR3 length: 14 residues. This CDR3 reads CASSPQRAGGEQYF. The CDR3 DNA follows: TGTGCCAGTAGTCCCCAACGGGCAGGGGGCGAGCAGTACTTC. The entire variable domain, with the rest obtained from reference TRBV19 and TRBJ2-7, is as follows: DGGITQSPKYLFRKEGQNVTLSCEQNLNHDAMYWYRQDPGQGLRLIYYSQIVNDFQKGDIAEGYSVSREKKESFPLTVTSAQKNPTAFYLCASSPQRAGGEQYFGPGTRLTVT.

V is TRBV10-3 and J is TRBJ2-1, with 12 bases matching TRBD2. Unmatched junction bases numbered 5, after V lost 4 bases and J lost 4 bases. The CDR3 is 16 amino acids. Germline V lookup: CDR1 ENHRY, CDR2 SYGVKD. The CDR3, as DNA: TGTGCCATCAGTGCCCTGACTAGCGGGGGTTACAATGAGCAGTTCTTC. Translation: CAISALTSGGYNEQFF.

The J gene is TRBJ2-2, the V gene TRBV19; TRBD1 aligns across 7 bases. The germline V gene has CDR1 LNHDA and CDR2 SQIVND (reference sequence). The CDR3 runs to 14 residues. V lost 9 bases to trimming and J lost 6 bases; unmatched junction nucleotides: 10. CDR3: CASDTGVGAGELFF. CDR3 nucleotide sequence: TGTGCCAGCGATACAGGGGTGGGGGCCGGGGAGCTGTTTTTT. Complete variable domain (other parts from reference TRBV19 and TRBJ2-2): DGGITQSPKYLFRKEGQNVTLSCEQNLNHDAMYWYRQDPGQGLRLIYYSQIVNDFQKGDIAEGYSVSREKKESFPLTVTSAQKNPTAFYLCASDTGVGAGELFFGEGSRLTVL.

V is TRBV5-6 and J is TRBJ1-2, with D uncertain. CDR1 and CDR2 (germline): SGHDT, YYEEEE. Trimming stripped 2 bases from V and 4 bases from J, with 15 bases between. This CDR3 comprises 15 residues. The CDR3 loop is CASSFLGSGSYGYTF. DNA for the CDR3: TGTGCCAGCAGCTTTTTGGGAAGCGGAAGCTATGGCTACACCTTC. Looking up the rest from reference TRBV5-6 and TRBJ1-2 gives the full variable domain: DAGVTQSPTHLIKTRGQQVTLRCSPKSGHDTVSWYQQALGQGPQFIFQYYEEEERQRGNFPDRFSGHQFPNYSSELNVNALLLGDSALYLCASSFLGSGSYGYTFGSGTRLTVV.

The CDR3 coding sequence is TGTGCCAGGTCTCCAAACCTCCAGGATACCTACGAGCAGTACTTC. Translating gives CARSPNLQDTYEQYF. The chain carries TRBV19 and TRBJ2-7; no firm D call. The length of the CDR3 is 15 residues. With 9 bases removed from V and 2 bases from J, the gap between germline ends came to 20 bases. In germline, CDR1 is LNHDA, CDR2 SQIVND (reference sequence).

The chain is built from TRBV23-1 and TRBJ2-7; D might be TRBD1 (6 bases). TRBV23-1 is an ORF, and what it does is uncertain. This CDR3 is built from 15 residues. V shed 8 bases and J shed 3 bases, with 20 bases lying between them. The CDR3 DNA is TGCGCCAGCGGACAACAGGGAGACCAATTCTACGAGCAGTACTTC. It yields the protein CASGQQGDQFYEQYF.

The CDR3 DNA follows: TGTGCCGTCTCCCTAACCGGGACAGTTTCCTACGAGCAGTACTTC. As protein: CAVSLTGTVSYEQYF. The V gene is TRBV10-3, the J gene TRBJ2-7; 7 bases map to TRBD1. The CDR3 is 15 amino acids. Germline lookup yields CDR1 ENHRY and CDR2 SYGVKD. Unmatched junction bases numbered 14, after V lost 11 bases and J lost 1 base.

This clone showed up just a few times. The V call is TRBV6-6, the J call TRBJ2-7, with 8 bases fitting TRBD1. Germline trimming cut 2 bases from V and 4 bases from J; bases unmatched to any gene: 7. Germline assignment: CDR1 MNHNY and CDR2 SVGAGI (reference sequence). The CDR3 contains 15 residues. The DNA for the CDR3 is TGTGCCAGCAGTTACCTCAGGGGGCGCGATTACGAGCAGTACTTC. Translated, it gives CASSYLRGRDYEQYF.

The V gene is TRBV18, the J gene TRBJ1-2; D uncertain. The ends were cut back, 2 bases at V and 3 bases at J, with 13 bases in the middle. Germline V gives CDR1 KGHSH, CDR2 LQKENI. CDR3 length: 15 residues. The CDR3: CASSPESMTYYGYTF. In DNA form, the CDR3 reads TGTGCCAGCTCACCAGAATCAATGACTTACTATGGCTACACCTTC.

V is TRBV19 and J is TRBJ1-5, with 8 bases identical to TRBD1. This CDR3 contains 12 residues. With 10 bases clipped from V and 7 bases from J, the junction kept 6 bases outside the gene matches. Germline V gene lookup returns CDR1 LNHDA and CDR2 SQIVND (reference sequence). The CDR3 protein is CANQGARQPQHF. The DNA for the CDR3 is TGTGCCAATCAGGGGGCTAGGCAGCCCCAGCATTTT.

This clone appeared a single time. The V call is TRBV6-1, the J call TRBJ2-3; possible D gene TRBD2, 5 bases. The CDR3 extends over 15 amino acids. V shed 1 base and J shed 3 bases, with 11 bases lying between them. Looked up from germline, CDR1 is MNHNS and CDR2 is SASEGT. The CDR3 coding sequence is TGTGCCAGCAGTGAAGTCGGACTTTGGACAGATACGCAGTATTTT. It translates to CASSEVGLWTDTQYF.

The chain is built from TRBV27 and TRBJ1-5; 7 bases are a match to TRBD1. The V segment lost 6 bases and the J segment 7 bases; nucleotides outside the gene matches: 9. This CDR3 comprises 14 residues. Germline loops: CDR1 MNHEY, CDR2 SMNVEV (reference sequence). The CDR3 nucleotides are TGTGCCAGCAGCACGACAGGGCGCCGGCAGCCCCAGCATTTT. As protein: CASSTTGRRQPQHF.

The chain uses TRBV6-1 and TRBJ2-3; TRBD2 matches at 12 bases. Trimming removed 0 bases from V and 6 bases from J; junction bases left unmatched: 1. Germline CDR1 is MNHNS and CDR2 is SASEGT. This CDR3 has 15 residues. For the CDR3, the DNA is TGTGCCAGCAGTGAAGCAGGACTAGCGGGGGATACGCAGTATTTT. This gives the protein CASSEAGLAGDTQYF.

The chain couples TRBV29-1 to TRBJ2-7; TRBD1 matches at 7 bases. Per the germline V gene, CDR1 is SQVTM and CDR2 is ANQGSEA. With V trimmed by 7 bases and J by 7 bases, 10 bases remained unmatched. The CDR3 totals 12 residues. The CDR3 nucleotides are TGCAGCGCTAGACAGGGTCGAGGGGAGCAGTACTTC. This codes for CSARQGRGEQYF.

The J gene is TRBJ1-2, the V gene TRBV9; TRBD1 matches 12 bases. This CDR3 region has 14 residues. Per germline, CDR1 SGDLS and CDR2 YYNGEE. Trimming at V came to 2 bases and at J to 8 bases, leaving 4 bases not matched to a gene. Written as DNA, the CDR3 is TGTGCCAGCAGCGTTGGGACAGGGGGCGCCGGCTACACCTTC. This sequence encodes CASSVGTGGAGYTF. The whole variable domain, filled in from reference TRBV9 and TRBJ1-2, reads DSGVTQTPKHLITATGQRVTLRCSPRSGDLSVYWYQQSLDQGLQFLIQYYNGEERAKGNILERFSAQQFPDLHSELNLSSLELGDSALYFCASSVGTGGAGYTFGSGTRLTVV.